This T cell receptor (beta chain) emerged from a study of metastatic and nonmetastatic thyroid tumors. Germline values: CDR1 SGHNT, CDR2 YYREEE (reference sequence). J gave up 6 bases and V 4 bases, and 4 bases lay outside the gene matches. The CDR3 covers 13 residues. This clone was counted ten times or more. TCRdb redid the clone calls on the PCR reads using MiXCR. The sample carries around 15,000 clones, roughly a quarter recorded once. Each patient came to thyroid surgery without any prior treatment (of any kind). This sequence joins TRBV5-4 and TRBJ1-3; 7 bases match TRBD1. The source material was tumor tissue. This sequence originates from a male donor with papillary thyroid cancer or a benign thyroid nodule (not recorded which). Some clones in this sample may be carry-over from other donors' samples. DNA for the CDR3: TGTGCCAGCAGCCGGGGACAGAAAAACACCATATATTTT. Translated: CASSRGQKNTIYF.